These 16 T cell receptor beta chains originate from one sample sequenced in a study of read filtering for tumor transcriptome and immune sequencing. Molecular barcoded adaptors covering alpha/delta and beta/gamma chains were used on approximately 440 ng RNA. Via MiXCR, TCRdb re-called the reads, giving one row per CDR3 protein. Here the sample spans tens of thousands of distinct CDR3 sequences, 20% to 25% being singletons. Sequenced sample: a population of CD138-negative cells sorted from bone marrow. All receptors derive from a donor aged 40 or older with multiple myeloma.

This clonotype was seen repeatedly, ten times or more. This chain connects TRBV20-1 to TRBJ2-2, with 7 bases that match TRBD1. The CDR3 runs to 12 residues. The J segment lost 5 bases and the V segment lost 5 bases, leaving 2 bases of the junction unmatched. The germline V gene has CDR1 DFQATT and CDR2 SNEGSKA (reference sequence). The CDR3 DNA reads TGCAGTGCTGTCAGGGGGACCGGGGAGCTGTTTTTT. Protein: CSAVRGTGELFF.

Of note for this clonotype: A much bigger clone sits one base away, suggesting this may be a read error. J is TRBJ2-3 and V is TRBV4-1; 9 bases map to TRBD2. There are 15 residues in the CDR3. Germline V gene data show CDR1 as MGHRA and CDR2 as YSYEKL. The DNA for the CDR3 is TGCGCCAGCGGCCAAGCTAGCGGGACCCCCTATACGCAGTATTTT. As protein: CASGQASGTPYTQYF.

This clonotype was detected only a few times. DNA for the CDR3: TGTGCCAGCAGTACCGGGACAGGGGGCACCCAGCATTTT. Encoded protein: CASSTGTGGTQHF. The rearrangement uses TRBV7-9 and TRBJ1-5; 12 bases align to TRBD1. Germline assignment: CDR1 SEHNR and CDR2 FQNEAQ (reference sequence). The CDR3 has 13 amino acids. V was pared by 6 bases and J by 11 bases, with 5 bases of the junction left unmatched.

This clonotype was observed many times. The V call is TRBV18, the J call TRBJ2-5; 14 bases line up with TRBD2. The CDR3 length is 17 residues. V lost 3 bases, J lost 2 bases, and 5 bases stayed unmatched. Germline V lookup: CDR1 KGHSH, CDR2 LQKENI. The CDR3 sequence is CASSPGTSGSGQETQYF. CDR3 sequence (DNA): TGTGCCAGCTCACCCGGGACTAGCGGGAGTGGACAAGAGACCCAGTACTTC. The variable domain in full, with the rest retrieved from reference TRBV18 and TRBJ2-5, is NAGVMQNPRHLVRRRGQEARLRCSPMKGHSHVYWYRQLPEEGLKFMVYLQKENIIDESGMPKERFSAEFPKEGPSILRIQQVVRGDSAAYFCASSPGTSGSGQETQYFGPGTRLLVL.

Ten or more counts support this clonotype. V usage is TRBV7-8 and J usage is TRBJ2-3, with D unclear. CDR3 length: 12 residues. CDR1 is SGHVS and CDR2 is FQNEAQ in the germline V gene. Trimming removed 8 bases at V and 7 bases at J, with 13 bases between. CDR3: CASGSSDNTQYF. In DNA, the CDR3 is TGTGCCAGCGGATCCAGCGACAATACGCAGTATTTT.

This clonotype has at least ten counts. The genes are TRBV7-9 and TRBJ2-2; D is unresolved. The length of the CDR3 is 15 residues. The germline V gene has CDR1 SEHNR and CDR2 FQNEAQ (reference sequence). The ends were cut back, 5 bases at V and 1 base at J, with 11 bases in the middle. CDR3 residues: CASSLQTVNTGELFF. The CDR3 DNA reads as TGTGCCAGCAGCCTCCAGACGGTGAACACCGGGGAGCTGTTTTTT. Complete variable domain (other parts from reference TRBV7-9 and TRBJ2-2): DTGVSQNPRHKITKRGQNVTFRCDPISEHNRLYWYRQTLGQGPEFLTYFQNEAQLEKSRLLSDRFSAERPKGSFSTLEIQRTEQGDSAMYLCASSLQTVNTGELFFGEGSRLTVL.

This clonotype showed up just once. This rearrangement joins TRBV29-1 to TRBJ2-7, with 14 bases lining up with TRBD2. Per the germline V gene, CDR1 is SQVTM and CDR2 is ANQGSEA. The length of the CDR3 is 15 residues. Trimming took 2 bases from V and 5 from J; bases not matched to a gene: 5. The CDR3 DNA reads as TGCAGCGTTGAATCCGGGACTAGCGGGAGACACGAGCAGTACTTC. This translates into CSVESGTSGRHEQYF.

Concerning this clonotype: A read error may explain this, as a much larger clone is one base away. This chain links TRBV5-1 with TRBJ1-1; no clear D. Germline loops: CDR1 SGHRS, CDR2 YFSETQ. This CDR3 is 14 amino acids long. V gave up 0 bases and J gave up 6 bases, with 12 bases separating them. CDR3 protein: CASSLAVGRAEAFF. DNA of the CDR3: TGCGCCAGCAGCTTGGCCGTGGGTAGGGCTGAAGCTTTCTTT.

J is TRBJ1-1 and V is TRBV11-3; the D is unclear. Per the germline V gene, CDR1 is SGHNT and CDR2 is YENEEA. V lost 0 bases, J lost 3 bases, and 26 bases lay in between. This CDR3 contains 20 residues. CDR3 region: CASSLDQIVGLEVIDTEAFF. The CDR3 region has the DNA TGTGCCAGCAGCTTAGATCAAATCGTGGGCCTGGAGGTAATCGACACTGAAGCTTTCTTT.

This clonotype has more than one count but fewer than ten. The chain combines TRBV20-1 with TRBJ2-3; D perhaps matches TRBD2 (5 bases). This CDR3 region has 14 residues. CDR1 is DFQATT, CDR2 SNEGSKA, per germline (reference sequence). With 5 bases removed from V and 1 base from J, the gap between germline ends came to 13 bases. CDR3 sequence: CSARTGARTDTQYF. DNA of the CDR3: TGCAGTGCTCGGACTGGAGCTCGCACAGATACGCAGTATTTT.

In its sample, this clonotype was seen many times. V and J are TRBV11-3 and TRBJ2-5; possible D gene TRBD2, 5 bases. The CDR3 spans 13 residues. V dropped 4 bases and J dropped 5 bases, with 11 bases sitting between them. Germline CDR1 and CDR2: SGHNT and YENEEA. CDR3 in amino acids: CASSSPVAETQYF. The CDR3 DNA is TGTGCCAGCAGCTCCCCGGTAGCGGAGACCCAGTACTTC.

The sample holds many counts of this clonotype. The chain combines TRBV20-1 with TRBJ2-5; 12 positions agree with TRBD2. Germline CDR1 reads DFQATT; CDR2 reads SNEGSKA (reference sequence). The CDR3 is 15 amino acids. V lost 5 bases and J lost 4; bases outside the gene matches: 8. The CDR3 coding sequence is TGCAGTGCTTCCCCTCGGGGACTAGCGGGAGAGACCCAGTACTTC. It translates to CSASPRGLAGETQYF.

This clonotype was seen repeatedly, ten times or more. The V and J genes are TRBV5-1 and TRBJ2-1; tentative D call: TRBD2 (6 bases). Trimming removed 4 bases from V and 4 bases from J, with 18 bases in between. The germline CDR1 and CDR2 sequences are SGHRS and YFSETQ. This CDR3 has 16 residues. CDR3 bases: TGCGCCAGCAGCCCGGGACTGGATGGGATTTACAATGAGCAGTTCTTC. This gives the protein CASSPGLDGIYNEQFF. The full variable domain, completed using reference TRBV5-1 and TRBJ2-1, is KAGVTQTPRYLIKTRGQQVTLSCSPISGHRSVSWYQQTPGQGLQFLFEYFSETQRNKGNFPGRFSGRQFSNSRSEMNVSTLELGDSALYLCASSPGLDGIYNEQFFGPGTRLTVL.

The rearrangement uses TRBV19 and TRBJ1-5, with TRBD1 as a possible D gene (6 bases). The CDR3 loop spans 13 amino acids. The V end was cut by 5 bases, the J end by 3 bases, with 8 bases between. The germline gives CDR1 LNHDA, CDR2 SQIVND (reference sequence). CDR3 sequence reads: CASSQGHNQPQHF. CDR3 in DNA: TGTGCCAGTAGTCAGGGGCACAATCAGCCCCAGCATTTT.

This clonotype was counted ten times or more. This chain links TRBV20-1 with TRBJ2-1; 10 bases line up with TRBD2. Germline V CDR1 and CDR2: DFQATT, SNEGSKA (reference sequence). With V trimmed by 1 base and J by 2 bases, 5 bases remained unmatched. The CDR3 sequence is 16 residues long. The CDR3 nucleotides are TGCAGTGCTAGAGGAGGTACTAGCGGGGCCTACAATGAGCAGTTCTTC. Translating gives CSARGGTSGAYNEQFF.

The chain recombines TRBV28 with TRBJ2-1; 8 nucleotides line up with TRBD1. The germline V gene has CDR1 MDHEN and CDR2 SYDVKM. V was clipped by 7 bases and J by 6 bases; unmatched bases: 14. The CDR3 sequence is 16 residues long. This CDR3 is CASMRSPGQGLNEQFF. CDR3 nucleotides: TGTGCCAGCATGCGGTCTCCCGGACAGGGACTCAATGAGCAGTTCTTC.